This T cell receptor beta chain stems from a study of shared clonotypes between healthy human individuals. TCRdb's copy holds only in-frame clones and misses some; the assay was immunoSEQ multiplex PCR. The repertoire holds about 820,000 clones, with 80% to 95% as singletons. Cells designated naive CD8 were CD45RO-negative and were positively selected for CCR7, with terminally differentiated effector memory CD45RA+ cells excluded. The sequence was collected from a man under 40 in good health. Sequencing used naive CD8+ T cells sorted from blood.

CDR3 bases: TGTGCCAGCGATGCCCCGGAGGGCTATGGCTACACCTTC. This encodes CASDAPEGYGYTF. The rearrangement uses TRBV25-1 and TRBJ1-2; D unclear. Per the germline V gene, CDR1 is MGHDK and CDR2 is SYGVNS. There are 13 residues in the CDR3. V shed 8 bases and J shed 4 bases, with 14 bases lying between them.